The 21 T cell receptor beta chains below were found in one sample sequenced in a study of T cells in localized non-small cell lung cancer. Libraries were prepared by immunoSEQ multiplex PCR; TCRdb keeps only in-frame clonotypes and omits some of them. The profile shows about 3,000 clones, around a quarter of them singletons. Here the sequenced sample was lung tumor tissue, taken before any cancer treatment. All receptors derive from a female donor older than 55 with stage I lung adenocarcinoma.

The J gene is TRBJ2-1, the V gene TRBV14; 8 bases map to TRBD1. The CDR3 sequence is 17 residues long. J lost 10 bases, V lost 0 bases, and 14 bases had no gene match. Germline lookup yields CDR1 SGHDN and CDR2 FVKESK. The CDR3 sequence: CASSQDHRGAAPDEQFF. CDR3 nucleotide sequence: TGTGCCAGCAGCCAAGATCACAGGGGGGCTGCTCCGGACGAGCAGTTCTTC.

This clone has more than one count but fewer than ten. The chain employs TRBV6-1 and TRBJ2-1; no firm D call. The V end lost 1 base, the J end lost 10 bases, and 17 bases lay between the germline ends. Germline-derived CDR1 and CDR2 are MNHNS and SASEGT. The CDR3 consists of 15 residues. Written as DNA, the CDR3 is TGTGCCAGCAGTGAAGACCCCGCCAGCACCAGGGAGCAGTTCTTC. Its protein product is CASSEDPASTREQFF.

The chain couples TRBV6-8 to TRBJ2-7; the D gene is possibly TRBD2 (5 bases). The CDR3 extends over 16 amino acids. Trimming left V 0 bases short and J 1 base short, with 13 bases between. The germline V gene encodes CDR1 MNHGY and CDR2 SAAAGT. DNA for the CDR3: TGTGCCAGCAGTTACTCTAGAACCCGCGGGTCCTACGAGCAGTACTTC. This encodes CASSYSRTRGSYEQYF.

This clone was detected a few times. This chain connects TRBV11-3 to TRBJ2-1; tentative D call: TRBD1 (6 bases). The CDR3 is 15 residues long. Germline V gene data show CDR1 as SGHNT and CDR2 as YENEEA. The germline V and J ends were trimmed by 5 bases and 4 bases, with 15 bases remaining between them. This CDR3 reads CASSPGQYPYNEQFF. The CDR3 DNA sequence: TGTGCCAGCAGCCCCGGACAGTACCCTTACAATGAGCAGTTCTTC.

In DNA form, the CDR3 reads TGTGCCAGCAGCTTTGCGGGGGACAGGGGTGGAGCTGGCTACACCTTC. Encoded protein: CASSFAGDRGGAGYTF. The chain employs TRBV11-3 and TRBJ1-2; 10 bases match TRBD1. V lost 3 bases and J lost 7; bases outside the gene matches: 11. In germline, CDR1 is SGHNT, CDR2 YENEEA. The CDR3 is 16 residues long.

This clone was seen only a few times. The chain combines TRBV11-3 with TRBJ1-1; a possible D gene is TRBD1 (5 bases). The CDR3 spans 16 residues. V lost 1 base and J 5 bases, leaving 17 bases between the germline ends. CDR1 and CDR2 from the germline V gene are SGHNT and YENEEA. The DNA of the CDR3 is TGTGCCAGCAGCTTAGTTGGGGCACCCCGGTTGACTGAAGCTTTCTTT. This sequence encodes CASSLVGAPRLTEAFF. Complete variable domain (other parts from reference TRBV11-3 and TRBJ1-1): EAGVVQSPRYKIIEKKQPVAFWCNPISGHNTLYWYLQNLGQGPELLIRYENEEAVDDSQLPKDRFSAERLKGVDSTLKIQPAELGDSAVYLCASSLVGAPRLTEAFFGQGTRLTVV.

This chain joins TRBV6-8 and TRBJ1-2; D is undetermined. CDR3 size: 17 residues. Germline CDR1 MNHGY, CDR2 SAAAGT. Trimming removed 5 bases from V and 2 bases from J, with 21 bases in between. CDR3 amino acids: CASSRSMFGLGNYGYTF. CDR3 sequence (DNA): TGTGCCAGCAGTAGGTCAATGTTCGGCTTGGGGAACTATGGCTACACCTTC.

This chain connects TRBV9 to TRBJ2-7, with a tentative D call TRBD2 (5 bases). The length of the CDR3 is 15 residues. V was clipped by 4 bases and J by 1 base, with 15 bases between them. CDR1 is SGDLS and CDR2 is YYNGEE in the germline V gene. The CDR3 here is CASSLGVTTSYEQYF. As DNA, the CDR3 is TGTGCCAGCAGCCTAGGAGTGACTACGTCCTACGAGCAGTACTTC.

V usage is TRBV30 and J usage is TRBJ1-5, with 7 positions matching TRBD1. The J segment lost 6 bases and the V segment lost 2 bases, leaving 4 bases of the junction unmatched. Germline CDR1 and CDR2: GTSNPN and SVGIG (reference sequence). The CDR3 totals 13 residues. The chain's CDR3 is CAWSKRGRQPQHF. For the CDR3, the DNA is TGTGCCTGGAGTAAGAGGGGGCGTCAGCCCCAGCATTTT.

This clone was observed a few times. This chain uses TRBV18 with TRBJ1-1, with TRBD1 identical over 10 bases. Germline trimming cut 4 bases from V and 4 bases from J; bases unmatched to any gene: 9. Germline V gene lookup returns CDR1 KGHSH and CDR2 LQKENI. The CDR3 extends over 16 amino acids. CDR3 amino acids: CASSLGQGVFGTEAFF. The CDR3 DNA sequence: TGTGCCAGCTCACTCGGACAGGGGGTATTTGGCACTGAAGCTTTCTTT.

V and J are TRBV5-1 and TRBJ1-2; no clear D. Germline assignment: CDR1 SGHRS and CDR2 YFSETQ. V lost 0 bases, J lost 4 bases, and 10 bases lay in between. This CDR3 is built from 14 residues. CDR3: CASSLGPNGYGYTF. The CDR3 bases are TGCGCCAGCAGCTTGGGTCCCAACGGCTATGGCTACACCTTC.

This clone was detected a few times. This rearrangement joins TRBV6-8 to TRBJ1-2, with 11 bases aligning to TRBD1. This CDR3 contains 17 residues. Germline V gene lookup returns CDR1 MNHGY and CDR2 SAAAGT. J was trimmed by 7 bases and V by 6 bases; bases with no gene match: 16. CDR3 sequence reads: CASSNRDRGYGSLGYTF. CDR3 in DNA: TGTGCCAGCAGCAACCGGGACAGGGGGTATGGTAGTCTTGGCTACACCTTC.

In its sample, this clone was seen a few times. The chain recombines TRBV9 with TRBJ2-2; D perhaps matches TRBD1 (5 bases). The CDR3 length is 15 residues. In germline, CDR1 is SGDLS, CDR2 YYNGEE. Trimming stripped 3 bases from V and 4 bases from J, with 13 bases between. The CDR3 nucleotides read TGTGCCAGCAGCGCCGCCAGGGTTGGCACCGGGGAGCTGTTTTTT. It encodes CASSAARVGTGELFF.

CDR3 region: CASSQSAEGSYNEQFF. The CDR3 region has the DNA TGCGCCAGCAGTCAATCGGCGGAGGGTTCCTACAATGAGCAGTTCTTC. The chain has TRBV23-1 and TRBJ2-1; a weak D match, TRBD2 (6 bases). TRBV23-1 counts as an open reading frame of uncertain function. V shed 0 bases and J shed 1 base, with 10 bases lying between them. CDR3 size: 16 residues.

The chain couples TRBV6-8 to TRBJ1-2; D unclear. The germline CDR1 and CDR2 sequences are MNHGY and SAAAGT. The CDR3 is 14 amino acids. V was clipped by 2 bases and J by 1 base, with 8 bases between them. In DNA form, the CDR3 reads TGTGCCAGCAGTTACAGGGCCATTAACTATGGCTACACCTTC. Translating gives CASSYRAINYGYTF.

Within the sample, this clone is large. The V call is TRBV6-8, the J call TRBJ2-1; D is ambiguous. Germline V lookup: CDR1 MNHGY, CDR2 SAAAGT. The CDR3 length is 17 residues. V gave up 4 bases and J gave up 1 base, with 17 bases separating them. Written as DNA, the CDR3 is TGTGCCAGCAGTTCCCCACGGTACCAGGCGTCCTACAATGAGCAGTTCTTC. This sequence encodes CASSSPRYQASYNEQFF.

This clone has a single count. This chain connects TRBV6-8 to TRBJ2-7; 9 positions match TRBD1. The germline gives CDR1 MNHGY, CDR2 SAAAGT. The CDR3 loop spans 16 amino acids. J lost 4 bases, V lost 6 bases, and 13 bases had no gene match. CDR3 sequence: CASRPVGQGLSYEQYF. The CDR3 DNA sequence: TGTGCCAGCAGGCCGGTCGGACAGGGGCTCTCGTACGAGCAGTACTTC.

V gene TRBV6-7 combines with J gene TRBJ2-7, with D tentatively TRBD2 (5 bases). TRBV6-7 is an ORF; its function is uncertain. The CDR3 runs to 15 residues. Trimming left V 4 bases short and J 0 bases short, with 13 bases between. Written as DNA, the CDR3 is TGTGCCAGCAGTTCCCGACTACTTAGCTCCTACGAGCAGTACTTC. It translates to CASSSRLLSSYEQYF.

This rearrangement joins TRBV5-1 to TRBJ2-3; D call uncertain. The length of the CDR3 is 14 residues. Germline values: CDR1 SGHRS, CDR2 YFSETQ. V was pared by 4 bases and J by 5 bases, with 14 bases between. The CDR3 spells CASSPERLGDTQYF. Written as DNA, the CDR3 is TGCGCCAGCAGCCCGGAAAGACTGGGAGATACGCAGTATTTT.

The chain joins TRBV12-5 to TRBJ1-1, with D possibly matching TRBD1 (5 bases). The CDR3 length is 15 residues. The ends were cut back, 2 bases at V and 4 bases at J, with 14 bases in the middle. Germline V CDR1 and CDR2: LGHNT, FRNRAP. The CDR3 here is CASGLSGGQGTEAFF. The CDR3 coding sequence is TGTGCTAGTGGTTTGAGTGGAGGGCAGGGCACTGAAGCTTTCTTT.

This CDR3 reads CASSLTGGSEKLFF. CDR3 coding DNA: TGCGCCAGCAGCTTGACCGGGGGGAGTGAAAAACTGTTTTTT. This chain uses TRBV5-1 with TRBJ1-4; D may be TRBD1 (5 bases). Germline V gene data show CDR1 as SGHRS and CDR2 as YFSETQ. This CDR3 comprises 14 residues. V shed 1 base and J shed 7 bases, with 11 bases lying between them.